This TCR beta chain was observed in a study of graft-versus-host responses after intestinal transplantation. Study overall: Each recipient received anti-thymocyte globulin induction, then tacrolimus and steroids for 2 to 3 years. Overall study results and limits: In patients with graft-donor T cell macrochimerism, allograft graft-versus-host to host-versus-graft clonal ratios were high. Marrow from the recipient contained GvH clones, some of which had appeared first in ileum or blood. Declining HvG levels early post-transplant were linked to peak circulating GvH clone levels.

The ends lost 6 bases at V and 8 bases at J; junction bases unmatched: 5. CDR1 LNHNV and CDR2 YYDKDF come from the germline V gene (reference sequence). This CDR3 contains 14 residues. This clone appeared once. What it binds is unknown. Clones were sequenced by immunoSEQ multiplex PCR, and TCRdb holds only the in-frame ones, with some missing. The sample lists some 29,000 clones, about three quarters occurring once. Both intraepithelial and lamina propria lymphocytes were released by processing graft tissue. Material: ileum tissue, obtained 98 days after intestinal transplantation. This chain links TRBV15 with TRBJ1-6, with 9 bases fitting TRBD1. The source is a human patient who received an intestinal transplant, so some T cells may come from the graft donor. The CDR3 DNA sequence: TGTGCCACCAGTCGGGACAGGGCTGATTCACCCCTCCACTTT. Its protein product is CATSRDRADSPLHF.